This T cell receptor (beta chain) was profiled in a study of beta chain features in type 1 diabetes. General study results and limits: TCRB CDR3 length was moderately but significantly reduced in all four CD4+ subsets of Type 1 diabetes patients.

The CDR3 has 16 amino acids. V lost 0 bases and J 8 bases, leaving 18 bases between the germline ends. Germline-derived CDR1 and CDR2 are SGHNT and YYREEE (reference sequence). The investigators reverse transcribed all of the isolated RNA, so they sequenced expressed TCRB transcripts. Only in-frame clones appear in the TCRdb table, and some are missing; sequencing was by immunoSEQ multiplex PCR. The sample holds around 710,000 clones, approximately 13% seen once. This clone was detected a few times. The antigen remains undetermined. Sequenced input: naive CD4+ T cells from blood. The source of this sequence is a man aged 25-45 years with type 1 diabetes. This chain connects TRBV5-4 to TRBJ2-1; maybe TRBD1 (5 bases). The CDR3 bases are TGTGCCAGCAGCTTGGGCTGGCAGGGAAGTAGTCATGAGCAGTTCTTC. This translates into CASSLGWQGSSHEQFF.